This T cell receptor (beta chain) came from a study of T-cell reconstitution after alpha-beta-depleted transplantation in children. Unique molecular identifiers were incorporated during preparation of the TCRbeta library. TCRdb re-called the PCR reads through MiXCR, storing one row per CDR3 protein. The repertoire holds approximately 590,000 distinct CDR3 sequences, with 10% as singletons. Germline-derived CDR1 and CDR2 are MDHEN and SYDVKM. V dropped 6 bases and J dropped 8 bases, with 19 bases sitting between them. This CDR3 is built from 14 residues. This clonotype turned up a few times. The genes are TRBV28 and TRBJ1-2, with D uncertain. The TCR was taken from a human donor who donated a stem cell graft to a child with acute myeloid leukemia. Sample: PBMCs from the stem cell graft donor, taken from the stem cell graft. Here the CDR3 DNA reads TGTGCCAGCAGGCCAAGGGTGGCGATGGGAGGCTACACCTTC. This translates into CASRPRVAMGGYTF.